This T cell receptor (beta chain) was observed in a study of blood T cell repertoires in COVID-19. Overall study context: PBMCs, B-cell-depleted T cells, or T cells were the source of the cDNA or gDNA that made up the material.

V lost 0 bases and J lost 4; bases outside the gene matches: 2. The germline V gene has CDR1 MRHNA and CDR2 SNTAGT. CDR3 length: 14 amino acids. Sequencing used immunoSEQ multiplex PCR; TCRdb keeps in-frame clones, though not all of them. The sample has around 280,000 clones, approximately 83% seen once. This receptor was taken from a woman in her twenties or thirties who had recovered from COVID-19. This chain links TRBV6-4 with TRBJ1-2; 7 nucleotides align to TRBD1. Sequences were obtained from peripheral blood. The chain's CDR3 is CASSDSGGGYGYTF. The CDR3 region has the DNA TGTGCCAGCAGTGACTCAGGGGGCGGCTATGGCTACACCTTC.